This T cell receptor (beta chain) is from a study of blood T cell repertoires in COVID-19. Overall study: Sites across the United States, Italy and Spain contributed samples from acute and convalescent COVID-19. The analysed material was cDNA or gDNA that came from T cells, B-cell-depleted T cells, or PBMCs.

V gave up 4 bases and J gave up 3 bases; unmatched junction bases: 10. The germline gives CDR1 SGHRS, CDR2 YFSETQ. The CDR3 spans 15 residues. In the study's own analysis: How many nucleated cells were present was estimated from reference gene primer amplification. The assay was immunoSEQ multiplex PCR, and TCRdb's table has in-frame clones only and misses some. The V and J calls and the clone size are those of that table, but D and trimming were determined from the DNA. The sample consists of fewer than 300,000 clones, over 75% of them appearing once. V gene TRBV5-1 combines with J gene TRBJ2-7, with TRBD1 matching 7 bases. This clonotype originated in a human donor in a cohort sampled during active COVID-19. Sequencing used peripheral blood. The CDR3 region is CASSPPGQLNYEQYF. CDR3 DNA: TGCGCCAGCAGCCCACCGGGACAGTTGAACTACGAGCAGTACTTC.